This record looks at one TCR beta chain sequence and its context. What it binds is unknown. This specimen belongs to a study of blood T cells in healthy people across ages. Findings of the study overall: Unsorted PBMCs prevented conclusive naive versus antigen-experienced comparison. Older age went with lower TCR beta diversity per million T cells, in a roughly linear way.

Isolation recovered at least 7 million PBMCs from every sample. A minimum of 5 micrograms of total RNA was extracted per sample. PCR was performed a second time for about 7 to 11 cycles using a sample-barcoded 5' primer and a J-beta primer mix. TCRdb re-called the 5' RACE reads through MiXCR, storing one row per CDR3 protein. The sample carries around 1.1 million distinct CDR3 sequences, 35% to 40% recorded once. Germline CDR1 SGHRS, CDR2 YFSETQ. The CDR3 runs to 18 residues. V shed 1 base and J shed 4 bases, with 18 bases lying between them. The source of this sequence is a man aged 18 to 30 in good health. The sequenced sample consisted of blood. The rearrangement joins TRBV5-1 to TRBJ2-6; the D gene is possibly TRBD2 (7 bases). Here the CDR3 reads CASSLPISRGAGANVLTF. The CDR3 DNA is TGCGCCAGCAGCTTGCCAATTTCCCGGGGGGCAGGGGCCAACGTCCTGACTTTC. Supplemented by reference TRBV5-1 and TRBJ2-6, the full variable domain reads KAGVTQTPRYLIKTRGQQVTLSCSPISGHRSVSWYQQTPGQGLQFLFEYFSETQRNKGNFPGRFSGRQFSNSRSEMNVSTLELGDSALYLCASSLPISRGAGANVLTFGAGSRLTVL.